A single sample gave rise to the 15 T cell receptor beta chains below, sequenced in a study of blood T cell repertoires in COVID-19 (dated by TCRdb to 2020 to 2022). The library was built by means of the immunoSEQ multiplex PCR assay. TCRdb holds this immuneACCESS table with in-frame rearrangements only. Some clones are missing; in checked studies, unresolved V genes explain under half, and the rest has no known cause. This sample is represented by roughly 22,000 clones; 82% of them were singletons. Over 8% of the sample belongs to the ten largest clones. Sequenced input: peripheral blood. Receptors originate from a human donor in a cohort sampled during active COVID-19.

CDR3: CASRTPGQFPDTQYF. CDR3 DNA sequence: TGTGCCAGTAGGACCCCGGGACAGTTTCCCGATACGCAGTATTTT. The chain carries TRBV19 and TRBJ2-3; TRBD1 matches at 7 bases. CDR1 is LNHDA, CDR2 SQIVND, per germline (reference sequence). The trim removed 6 bases at V and 6 bases at J, leaving 12 bases unmatched. The length of the CDR3 is 15 residues.

This sequence joins TRBV10-1 and TRBJ2-7; perhaps TRBD1 as D (5 bases). CDR3 length: 11 amino acids. Trimming pared 11 bases from V and 7 bases from J, leaving 15 bases between. Germline V gene data show CDR1 as WNHNN and CDR2 as SYGVQD (reference sequence). CDR3 amino acids: CAARRQGEQYF. The CDR3 DNA reads TGCGCCGCCCGCCGGCAGGGAGAGCAGTACTTC.

The V and J genes are TRBV9 and TRBJ1-6; D remains unclear. V lost 0 bases, J lost 10 bases, and 11 bases lay in between. Per the germline V gene, CDR1 is SGDLS and CDR2 is YYNGEE. The CDR3 is 14 amino acids. The CDR3 loop reads CASSVGGVQSPLHF. The CDR3 region has the DNA TGTGCCAGCAGCGTAGGCGGGGTCCAATCACCCCTCCACTTT.

The genes are TRBV7-9 and TRBJ2-2; D is uncertain. With 2 bases removed from V and 1 base from J, the gap between germline ends came to 5 bases. Germline CDR1 reads SEHNR; CDR2 reads FQNEAQ (reference sequence). This CDR3 comprises 14 residues. The CDR3 nucleotides read TGTGCCAGCAGCTTACGACAGAACACCGGGGAGCTGTTTTTT. Residues: CASSLRQNTGELFF. The entire variable domain, with the rest obtained from reference TRBV7-9 and TRBJ2-2, is as follows: DTGVSQNPRHKITKRGQNVTFRCDPISEHNRLYWYRQTLGQGPEFLTYFQNEAQLEKSRLLSDRFSAERPKGSFSTLEIQRTEQGDSAMYLCASSLRQNTGELFFGEGSRLTVL.

This chain links TRBV11-3 with TRBJ2-2, with 12 positions matching TRBD1. With 1 base clipped from V and 0 bases from J, the junction kept 6 bases outside the gene matches. The CDR3 runs 19 residues. Germline V gives CDR1 SGHNT, CDR2 YENEEA. The CDR3 bases are TGTGCCAGCAGCTTAGTGGGACAGGGGGCCGACTCGAACACCGGGGAGCTGTTTTTT. This gives the protein CASSLVGQGADSNTGELFF.

J is TRBJ2-5 and V is TRBV20-1, with a possible D match to TRBD2 (6 bases). The CDR3 is 10 residues long. Germline V CDR1 and CDR2: DFQATT, SNEGSKA (reference sequence). The V gene lost 5 bases and the J gene lost 5 bases, with 6 bases spanning the gap. In DNA form, the CDR3 reads TGCAGTGCTGGGGGGGAGACCCAGTACTTC. Translated, it gives CSAGGETQYF.

The V gene is TRBV4-3, the J gene TRBJ2-2; D is undetermined. Germline loops: CDR1 LGHNA, CDR2 YSLEER. There are 14 residues in the CDR3. V was clipped by 5 bases and J by 7 bases, with 14 bases between them. CDR3 DNA: TGCGCCAGCAGCATGTCCCGGGTTGGCGGGGAGCTGTTTTTT. Encoded protein: CASSMSRVGGELFF.

This chain connects TRBV5-1 to TRBJ1-3; D is uncertain. The CDR3 is 17 amino acids. The V and J ends lost 0 bases and 0 bases respectively, with 13 bases between them. The germline CDR1 and CDR2 sequences are SGHRS and YFSETQ. Written as DNA, the CDR3 is TGCGCCAGCAGCTTGGTTGCAGGAGGGAGCTCTGGAAACACCATATATTTT. This codes for CASSLVAGGSSGNTIYF.

The genes are TRBV11-1 and TRBJ2-1; 11 bases are shared with TRBD2. V trimming: 5 bases; J trimming: 4 bases; junction bases outside the gene matches: 7. Germline V gene sequence: CDR1 SGHAT, CDR2 FQDESV (reference sequence). This CDR3 has 16 amino acids. The CDR3 DNA reads TGTGCCAGCAGCCCTCAGACTAGCGGGGTATACAATGAGCAGTTCTTC. Residues: CASSPQTSGVYNEQFF.

The V gene is TRBV24-1, the J gene TRBJ2-1; D is unresolved. Trimming took off 3 bases at V and 7 bases at J, with 9 bases between the two ends. CDR1 is KGHDR and CDR2 is SFDVKD in the germline V gene. This CDR3 is 13 amino acids long. DNA for the CDR3: TGTGCCACCAGTGATCCCGATCGGAATGAGCAGTTCTTC. It translates to CATSDPDRNEQFF.

This clone was counted between two and nine times. The chain recombines TRBV12-3 or TRBV12-4 with TRBJ1-1; 10 bases are shared with TRBD1. The ends lost 7 bases at V and 10 bases at J; junction bases unmatched: 9. There are 13 residues in the CDR3. The CDR3 loop reads CASTSTGGSGAFF. CDR3 sequence (DNA): TGTGCCAGCACCTCGACAGGGGGCTCAGGAGCTTTCTTT.

The chain links TRBV19 to TRBJ1-1, with D maybe TRBD1 (6 bases). Per the germline V gene, CDR1 is LNHDA and CDR2 is SQIVND (reference sequence). With 4 bases removed from V and 1 base from J, the gap between germline ends came to 10 bases. This CDR3 comprises 14 residues. DNA of the CDR3: TGTGCCAGTAGTAAGACAGGAGGGAACACTGAAGCTTTCTTT. It yields the protein CASSKTGGNTEAFF.

V is TRBV15 and J is TRBJ1-3; no clear D. CDR1 is LNHNV, CDR2 YYDKDF, per germline (reference sequence). V lost 1 base, J lost 2 bases, and 12 bases lay in between. The CDR3 contains 16 residues. CDR3 DNA sequence: TGTGCCACCAGCAGAGCTAGTGGGAGGGCTGGAAACACCATATATTTT. It specifies CATSRASGRAGNTIYF. Drawing the rest from reference TRBV15 and TRBJ1-3, the complete variable domain is DAMVIQNPRYQVTQFGKPVTLSCSQTLNHNVMYWYQQKSSQAPKLLFHYYDKDFNNEADTPDNFQSRRPNTSFCFLDIRSPGLGDTAMYLCATSRASGRAGNTIYFGEGSWLTVV.

The chain couples TRBV15 to TRBJ2-7, with 11 bases that match TRBD2. J was trimmed by 2 bases and V by 1 base; bases with no gene match: 7. This CDR3 spans 17 amino acids. Germline lookup yields CDR1 LNHNV and CDR2 YYDKDF (reference sequence). CDR3: CATSRVLVAGGAYEQYF. In DNA form, the CDR3 reads TGTGCCACCAGCAGAGTCTTAGTAGCGGGGGGGGCCTACGAGCAGTACTTC.

This clone was counted between two and nine times. The chain is built from TRBV12-3 or TRBV12-4 and TRBJ1-1; 8 bases are shared with TRBD1. This CDR3 is 12 amino acids long. Trimming at V came to 4 bases and at J to 7 bases, leaving 2 bases not matched to a gene. The CDR3 region is CASSSGQVEAFF. The CDR3 coding sequence is TGTGCCAGCAGTTCGGGACAGGTTGAAGCTTTCTTT.